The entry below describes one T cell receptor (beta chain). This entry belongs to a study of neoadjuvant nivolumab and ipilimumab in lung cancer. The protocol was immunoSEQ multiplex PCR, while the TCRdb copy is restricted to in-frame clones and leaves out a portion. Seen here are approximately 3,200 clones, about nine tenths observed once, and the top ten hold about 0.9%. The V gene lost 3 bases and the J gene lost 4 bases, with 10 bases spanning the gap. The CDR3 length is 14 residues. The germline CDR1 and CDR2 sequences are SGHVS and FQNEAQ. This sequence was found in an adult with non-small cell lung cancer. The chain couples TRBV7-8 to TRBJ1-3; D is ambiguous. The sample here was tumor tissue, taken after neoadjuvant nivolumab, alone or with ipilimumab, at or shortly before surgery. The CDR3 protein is CASSLVDSGNTIYF. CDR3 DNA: TGTGCCAGCAGCTTGGTGGACTCGGGAAACACCATATATTTT.